The sequence of this T cell receptor beta chain was determined in a study of vaccination effects on CD4 cells after COVID-19 (dated by TCRdb to the early 2020s). For context, the study as a whole: To identify antigen-specific CD4+ T cell clonotypes by their expansion, the ViraFEST assay first stimulated PBMC with viral peptide pools and then applied TCR sequencing. After vaccination, three convalescent patients were sampled at an early time point (day +14) and at a late time point (day +241, +227 and +161, respectively). Across the study, the median time from the second dose to post-vaccine sampling was 72 days (range 14 to 241). Some 2 million PBMC per well were cultured with approximately 10 ug/ml peptides in IMDM containing 5% human AB serum, around 9.7 IU/ml IL-2 and gentamicin. SARS-CoV-2 spike-specific CD4+ TCR repertoires were compared before and after mRNA vaccination in COVID-19 convalescent patients and in infection-naive vaccine recipients. A total of roughly 9 COVID-19 convalescent patients and a handful of SARS-CoV-2-naive healthy vaccine recipients were included in the full study. In the study, cultures from other donors were sequenced using the Oncomine TCR Beta short-read assay on an Illumina iSeq 100. Paper-wide results and their limitations: For convalescent patients, new clones induced by the vaccine made up most of the post-vaccine spike-reactive repertoire, and these new clones were largely distinct from the clones induced by infection. Only a small number of convalescent patients were included, and no early post-infection timepoints were available, which limited the study. At late post-vaccination timepoints, both infection-induced and vaccine-induced clones showed marked clonal contraction, consistent with waning T cell responses.

V trim: 5 bases; J trim: 4 bases; unmatched bases: 9. The CDR3 goes from the cysteine to the phenylalanine over 16 residues. Only the CDR3 DNA is retained, 48 bases long and in frame from the first base. Taken from the germline V gene (reference sequence), the CDR1 and CDR2 loops are SGHNT and YYREEE. Preparation of the library involved the immunoSEQ multiplex PCR assay. TCR beta CDR3 sequencing was performed on DNA from the cultured, isolated CD4+ T cells. For the original study's pipeline: The analysis removed non-productive TCR sequences, trimmed reads to the CDR3 region, and retained only CDR3s that were 7 or more amino acids long. Antigen-specific clonotypes were identified with the MANAFEST web app by comparing expansion in peptide wells against reference cultures. To count as positive, a clone had to show expansion at FDR<0.05 compared with the reference and with all other wells, an odds ratio above 5, and a frequency above 0.1% in two replicate wells. Cross-reactive clonotypes were defined as significantly expanded in SARS-CoV-2 spike wells and in at least one common cold coronavirus spike condition. CDR3 similarity was assessed by Levenshtein distance with the stringdist R package, and unrooted trees were built with ape in R 3.6.1. TCRdb took over this immuneACCESS table, retaining in-frame rearrangements with V and J assigned. Such tables are incomplete; in checked studies, under half of the missing clones stem from an unresolved V gene, and the remainder is unexplained. V, J and clone size derive from that table, while D and trimming were established from the DNA sequence. Present in this sample are some 46,000 clones, approximately 82% of which were seen just once. The ten largest clones represent 3% to 4.5% of the sample.

Concerning this clone: Its antigen remains undetermined. It has no much larger one-base neighbor in the sample; base qualities were not kept.

After less than 13 days of culture, CD4+ T cells were isolated with the EasySep CD4+ T cell isolation kit. PCR-confirmed SARS-CoV-2 infection had occurred in convalescent patients between March and December 2020, before the Alpha, Beta and Delta variants emerged in the United States. Participants received two doses of either the BNT162b2 or the mRNA-1273 mRNA SARS-CoV-2 vaccine. Half of the culture medium was replaced with fresh IL-2-containing medium on days 3 and 7. Unless noted otherwise, every peptide stimulation condition was grown in triplicate wells. PBMC were separated from whole blood using Ficoll-Paque Plus gradient centrifugation and were then either cryopreserved at -140C or used fresh. The QIAamp micro DNA kit was used to extract genomic DNA from the cultured CD4+ T cells.

The rearranged segments are TRBV5-4 and TRBJ2-2, with TRBD1 matching 9 junction bases. The clonotype originates from a human donor who had a prior SARS-CoV-2 infection. The sample in question was CD4+ T cells from PBMCs cultured without peptide, obtained after COVID-19 vaccination. The DNA sequence is TGTGCCAGCAGTACTCCCGGGACAGGGTCCACCGGGGAGCTGTTTTTT. Translated, this is CASSTPGTGSTGELFF.